Sequencing of this T cell receptor beta chain was carried out in a study of T-cell reconstitution after alpha-beta-depleted transplantation in children. This CDR3 comprises 18 residues. The germline gives CDR1 LGHNA, CDR2 YNFKEQ. Trimming cost V 3 bases and J 0 bases; bases outside gene matches: 12. This sample's TCRbeta library carried unique molecular identifier barcodes. TCRdb redid the calling of the PCR reads with MiXCR, one entry per CDR3 protein. The data hold over 400,000 distinct CDR3 sequences, with approximately 12% observed a single time. Many counts were recorded for this clonotype. This clonotype was obtained from a human donor who donated a stem cell graft to a child with combined immunodeficiency. The chain recombines TRBV4-2 with TRBJ2-5, with 8 bases lining up with TRBD2. The sequencing here drew on PBMCs from the stem cell graft donor, taken from the stem cell graft. CDR3: CASSQDTFGGGNQETQYF. The DNA for the CDR3 is TGTGCCAGCAGCCAGGATACCTTCGGCGGGGGGAACCAAGAGACCCAGTACTTC.